What follows is one T cell receptor beta chain and its context. The sample belongs to a study of patients and donors after allogeneic stem cell transplantation. TCRdb re-analysed the RT-PCR reads in MiXCR, keeping a single row per CDR3 protein. The sample carries 100,000 to 130,000 distinct CDR3 sequences, approximately 40% recorded once. In germline, CDR1 is LGHNA, CDR2 YSLEER. Trimming left V 0 bases short and J 1 base short, with 10 bases between. The CDR3 length is 16 residues. Sequencing was performed on blood, either unsorted or a sorted T cell fraction (not recorded which). The V gene is TRBV4-3, the J gene TRBJ2-4; TRBD2 is a possible D gene (6 bases). The TCR was taken from a human donor who was either an allogeneic HSCT recipient or a stem cell or donor lymphocyte infusion donor (not recorded which). It is not recorded whose cells these are; they may come from a transplant donor. The CDR3 protein is CASSQELGLAKNIQYF. The DNA for the CDR3 is TGCGCCAGCAGCCAAGAGTTGGGACTTGCCAAAAACATTCAGTACTTC.